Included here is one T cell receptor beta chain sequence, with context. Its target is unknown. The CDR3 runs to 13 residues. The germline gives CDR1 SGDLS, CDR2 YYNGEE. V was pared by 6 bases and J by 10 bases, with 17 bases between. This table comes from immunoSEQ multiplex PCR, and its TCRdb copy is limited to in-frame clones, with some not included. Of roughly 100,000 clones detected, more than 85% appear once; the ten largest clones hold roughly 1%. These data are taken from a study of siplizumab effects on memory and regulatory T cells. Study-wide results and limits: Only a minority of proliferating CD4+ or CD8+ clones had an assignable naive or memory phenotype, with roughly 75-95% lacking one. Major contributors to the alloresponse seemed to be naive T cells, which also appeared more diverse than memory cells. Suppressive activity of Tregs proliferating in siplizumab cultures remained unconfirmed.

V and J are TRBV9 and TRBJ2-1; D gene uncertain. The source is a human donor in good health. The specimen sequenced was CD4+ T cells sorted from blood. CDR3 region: CASNPNGEWEQFF. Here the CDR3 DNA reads TGTGCCAGCAATCCTAATGGGGAATGGGAGCAGTTCTTC.